This T cell receptor beta chain is drawn from a study of T-cell memory formation after mild COVID-19. Via MiXCR, TCRdb re-called the 5' RACE reads, giving one row per CDR3 protein. The repertoire has under 550,000 distinct CDR3 sequences, 18% of them found once; the top ten carry 20% to 25%. The CDR3 is made up of 14 amino acids. Study outcomes and limitations: Those CD4+ clones that contracted were mainly in CM and EM (CD8+ ones in EMRA).

This clonotype was seen more than once but under ten times. Its specificity is not known. The TCR originated in a man aged 18 to 30 who had mild COVID-19 (a few samples of this study predate the infection). Cell type and time point are not known. J is TRBJ1-2 and V is TRBV3-2; whether TRBD1, the table's D call, matches the DNA was not checked. TRBV3-2 is annotated as a pseudogene. Sample: PBMCs or a T cell subset sorted from them (not recorded which). In DNA form, the CDR3 reads TGTGCCAGCAGCCAAGGGACAGGGGGCCATGGCTACACCTTC. This sequence encodes CASSQGTGGHGYTF.